Sequencing of this TCR beta chain was carried out in a study of graft-versus-host responses after intestinal transplantation (dated by TCRdb to the early 2020s). About the study as a whole: The transplants that recipients received were multivisceral, liver-intestinal, or isolated intestinal. Every recipient was given anti-thymocyte globulin induction, then maintenance tacrolimus and steroids for about three years. Bulk TCR-beta CDR3 sequencing was used to track graft-versus-host and host-versus-graft alloreactive T cell clones in the graft, circulation and bone marrow after intestinal transplantation. Alloreactive clones were identified by sequencing pre-transplant mixed lymphocyte reaction products and comparing these products with unstimulated pre-transplant donor and recipient T cells. A cohort of 24 intestinal transplant recipients, including one retransplant, was enrolled, and 3 patients lacking pretransplant specimens were excluded. A peak of at least 4% donor T cells among recipient peripheral blood mononuclear cells was the definition used for donor T cell macrochimerism. Rather than being sequenced by the commercial service, samples from a few later patients were sequenced in-house on an Illumina MiSeq and processed with MiXCR. Study-wide findings and limitations: The relatively low number and heterogeneity of intestinal transplant patients limited the conclusions. Early after transplant, peak levels of circulating GvH clones were found to be associated with declines in HvG clones. In patients with donor T cell macrochimerism, the allografts had high GvH to HvG T cell clonal ratios. GvH clones were found in recipient bone marrow, and some of the GvH clones appeared earlier in ileal mucosa or blood, which is consistent with an intestinal mucosal origin.

The CDR3 starts with the cysteine, ends with the phenylalanine, and has 14 residues. Left in the record is the CDR3 DNA by itself, 42 bases read in frame from the first base. V lost 6 bases and J lost 3 bases, and the count of bases not matched to a germline gene is 8. CDR1 and CDR2 are drawn from the germline V gene: MNHEY, SVGAGI. Details on this clone: The antigen this receptor binds is unknown. The record has no base qualities; no much larger clone is one base away.

Libraries were constructed by the immunoSEQ multiplex PCR assay. For most patients, genomic DNA was isolated with the Qiagen DNeasy Blood and Tissue Kit and shipped frozen to Adaptive Biotechnologies for TCR sequencing. For most patients, genomic DNA was subjected to high-throughput TCR-beta CDR3 sequencing by Adaptive Biotechnologies. Per the source publication's procedure: Adaptive's ImmunoSEQ software was the source of the TCR sequencing data for about 18 patients, while a few other patients were processed with MiXCR and VDJtools. To correct CD4 versus CD8 sorting errors, any sequence found in both subsets at a frequency ratio below 5:1 was removed. CDR3 nucleotide sequences shared by donor and recipient were removed because the origin of these sequences could not be assigned. Alloreactive clones required at least 2-fold expansion over unstimulated cells and minimum CFSE-low frequency of 0.002% (template counts) or 0.001% (read counts). A clone was considered mappable if detected in the sequenced pre-transplant spleen, lymph node, or MLR CFSE-low populations of the donor or recipient. The cumulative frequency of alloreactive clones was calculated as a percentage of all sequences, weighted by copy number. TCRdb retrieved this table from immuneACCESS and kept in-frame rearrangements only. Not all clones are present; in checked studies, unresolved V genes account for under half, and no reason is known for the remainder. The V and J calls and clone size were taken over from that table, and D and trimming were inferred from the DNA. A total of 90,000 to 120,000 clones appear in this sample, about 90% of them only once. More than 0.8% of the sample is taken by the ten largest.

Read against the paper, the sample's time point label means: cells obtained before transplantation from donor or recipient. CD3+CD4+ and CD3+CD8+ populations were FACS-sorted from unstimulated pre-transplant donor and recipient cells taken from spleen or lymph nodes. The rearranged chain carries TRBV6-5 and TRBJ2-7, with TRBD1 identical over 7 junction bases. The source of this sequence is a human donor who received an intestinal transplant. Source: unstimulated CD4+ T cells sorted from spleen or lymph node cells, taken before intestinal transplant. The CDR3 reads CASSLRGKIYEQYF. At the DNA level, the sequence is TGTGCCAGCAGCCTCAGGGGGAAAATCTACGAGCAGTACTTC.